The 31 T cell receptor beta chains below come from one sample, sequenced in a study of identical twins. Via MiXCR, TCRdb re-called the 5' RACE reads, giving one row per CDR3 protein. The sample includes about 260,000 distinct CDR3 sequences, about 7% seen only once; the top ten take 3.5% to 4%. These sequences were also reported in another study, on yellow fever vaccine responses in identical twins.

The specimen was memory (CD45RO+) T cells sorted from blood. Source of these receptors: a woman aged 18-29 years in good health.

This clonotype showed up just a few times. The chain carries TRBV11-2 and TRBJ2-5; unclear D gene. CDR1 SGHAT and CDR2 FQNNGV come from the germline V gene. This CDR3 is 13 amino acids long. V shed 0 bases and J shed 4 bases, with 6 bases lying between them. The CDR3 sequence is CASSLDLSETQYF. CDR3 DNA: TGTGCCAGCAGCTTAGATCTGTCAGAGACCCAGTACTTC.

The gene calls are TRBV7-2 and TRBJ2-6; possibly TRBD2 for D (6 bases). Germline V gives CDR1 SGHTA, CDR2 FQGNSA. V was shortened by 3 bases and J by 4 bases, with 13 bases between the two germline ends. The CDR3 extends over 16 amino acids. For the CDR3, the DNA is TGTGCCAGCAGCTTTGGAGGGGCGCGAGGGGCCAACGTCCTGACTTTC. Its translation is CASSFGGARGANVLTF. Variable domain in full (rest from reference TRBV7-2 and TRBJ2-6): GAGVSQSPSNKVTEKGKDVELRCDPISGHTALYWYRQSLGQGLEFLIYFQGNSAPDKSGLPSDRFSAERTGGSVSTLTIQRTQQEDSAVYLCASSFGGARGANVLTFGAGSRLTVL.

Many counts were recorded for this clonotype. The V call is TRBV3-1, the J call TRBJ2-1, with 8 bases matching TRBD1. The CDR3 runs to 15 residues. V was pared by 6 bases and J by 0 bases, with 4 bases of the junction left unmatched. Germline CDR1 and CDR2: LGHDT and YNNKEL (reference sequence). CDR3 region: CASRPTGGSYNEQFF. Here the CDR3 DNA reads TGTGCCAGCAGACCTACAGGGGGCTCCTACAATGAGCAGTTCTTC.

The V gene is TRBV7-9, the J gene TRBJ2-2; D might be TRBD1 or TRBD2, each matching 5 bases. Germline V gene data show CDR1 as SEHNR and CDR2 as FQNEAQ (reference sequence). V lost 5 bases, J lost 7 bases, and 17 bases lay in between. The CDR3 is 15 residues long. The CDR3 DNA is TGTGCCAGCAGCCCCAAGTGGGGGTGGTTCGGGGAGCTGTTTTTT. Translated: CASSPKWGWFGELFF.

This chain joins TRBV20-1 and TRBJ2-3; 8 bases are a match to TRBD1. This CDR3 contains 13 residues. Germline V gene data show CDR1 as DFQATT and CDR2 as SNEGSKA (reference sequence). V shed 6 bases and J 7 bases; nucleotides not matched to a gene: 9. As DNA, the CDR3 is TGCAGTGCCAGGGGGCCCCGCGGGAATACGCAGTATTTT. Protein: CSARGPRGNTQYF.

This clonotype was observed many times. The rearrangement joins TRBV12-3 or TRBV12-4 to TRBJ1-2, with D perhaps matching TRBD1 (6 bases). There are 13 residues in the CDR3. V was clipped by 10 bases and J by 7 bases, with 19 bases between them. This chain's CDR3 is CATGRGAAFGYTF. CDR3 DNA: TGTGCCACCGGCCGGGGGGCGGCCTTTGGCTACACCTTC.

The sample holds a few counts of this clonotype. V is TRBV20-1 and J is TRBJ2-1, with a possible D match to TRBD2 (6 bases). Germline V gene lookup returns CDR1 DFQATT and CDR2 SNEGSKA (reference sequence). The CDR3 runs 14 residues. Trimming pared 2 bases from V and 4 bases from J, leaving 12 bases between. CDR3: CSARLDGLYNEQFF. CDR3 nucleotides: TGCAGTGCTAGACTTGACGGACTATACAATGAGCAGTTCTTC.

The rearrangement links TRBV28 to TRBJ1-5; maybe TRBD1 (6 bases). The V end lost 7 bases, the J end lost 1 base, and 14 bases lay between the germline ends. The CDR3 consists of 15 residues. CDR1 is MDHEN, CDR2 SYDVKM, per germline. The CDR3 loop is CASTTDRLSNQPQHF. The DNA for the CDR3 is TGTGCCAGCACCACAGACAGGTTGAGCAATCAGCCCCAGCATTTT.

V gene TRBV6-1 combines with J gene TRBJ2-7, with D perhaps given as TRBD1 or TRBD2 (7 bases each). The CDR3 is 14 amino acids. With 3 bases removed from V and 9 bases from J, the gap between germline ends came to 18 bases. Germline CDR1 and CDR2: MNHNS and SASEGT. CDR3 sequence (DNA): TGTGCCAGCAGTGAGCGGGAGACAGGGAGTAGGCAGTACGTC. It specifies CASSERETGSRQYV.

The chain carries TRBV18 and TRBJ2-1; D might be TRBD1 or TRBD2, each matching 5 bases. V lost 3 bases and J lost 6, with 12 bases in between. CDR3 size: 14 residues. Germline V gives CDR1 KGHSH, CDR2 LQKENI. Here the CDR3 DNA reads TGTGCCAGCTCACCCTCAATCGGGGCCAATGAGCAGTTCTTC. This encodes CASSPSIGANEQFF.

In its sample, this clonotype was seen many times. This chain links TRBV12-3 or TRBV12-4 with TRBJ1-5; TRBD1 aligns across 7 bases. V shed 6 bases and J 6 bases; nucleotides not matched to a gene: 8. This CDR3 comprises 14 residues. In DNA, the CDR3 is TGTGCCAGCAGCCCGGGACCAGGGGGTCAGCCCCAGCATTTT. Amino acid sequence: CASSPGPGGQPQHF.

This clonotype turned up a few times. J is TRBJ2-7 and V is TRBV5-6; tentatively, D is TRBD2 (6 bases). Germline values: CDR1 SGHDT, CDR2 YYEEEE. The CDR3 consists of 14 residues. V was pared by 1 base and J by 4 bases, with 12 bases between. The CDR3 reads CASSLSGALYEQYV. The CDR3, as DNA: TGTGCCAGCAGCTTGTCGGGAGCCTTGTACGAGCAGTACGTC.

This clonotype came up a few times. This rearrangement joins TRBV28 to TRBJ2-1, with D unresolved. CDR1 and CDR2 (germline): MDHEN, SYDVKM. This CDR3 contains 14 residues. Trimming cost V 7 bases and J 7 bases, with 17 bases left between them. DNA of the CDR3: TGTGCCAGCACTTTTGGGTCCGGGTCGAATGAGCAGTTCTTC. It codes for CASTFGSGSNEQFF.

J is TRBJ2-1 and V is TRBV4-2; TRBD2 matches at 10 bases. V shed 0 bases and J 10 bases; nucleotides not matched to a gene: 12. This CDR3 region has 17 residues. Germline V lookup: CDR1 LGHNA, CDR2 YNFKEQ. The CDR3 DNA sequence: TGTGCCAGCAGCCAAGATAGGGGTTCTAGCGGGAGAGGGGAGCAGTTCTTC. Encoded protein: CASSQDRGSSGRGEQFF.

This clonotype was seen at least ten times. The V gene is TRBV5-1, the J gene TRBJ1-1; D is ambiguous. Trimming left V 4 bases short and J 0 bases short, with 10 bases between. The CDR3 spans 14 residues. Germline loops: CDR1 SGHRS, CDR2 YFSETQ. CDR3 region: CASSPLGLNTEAFF. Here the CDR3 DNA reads TGCGCCAGCAGCCCCCTGGGATTGAACACTGAAGCTTTCTTT.

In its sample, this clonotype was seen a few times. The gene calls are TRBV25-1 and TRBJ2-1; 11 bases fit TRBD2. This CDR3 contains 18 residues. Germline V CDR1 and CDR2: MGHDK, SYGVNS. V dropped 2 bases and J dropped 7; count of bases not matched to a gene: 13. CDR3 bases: TGTGCCAGCAGTGAAAACCGGGCTAGCGGGAGGAGGGGAAATGAGCAGTTCTTC. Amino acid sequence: CASSENRASGRRGNEQFF. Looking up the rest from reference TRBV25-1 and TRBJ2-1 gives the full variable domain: EADIYQTPRYLVIGTGKKITLECSQTMGHDKMYWYQQDPGMELHLIHYSYGVNSTEKGDLSSESTVSRIRTEHFPLTLESARPSHTSQYLCASSENRASGRRGNEQFFGPGTRLTVL.

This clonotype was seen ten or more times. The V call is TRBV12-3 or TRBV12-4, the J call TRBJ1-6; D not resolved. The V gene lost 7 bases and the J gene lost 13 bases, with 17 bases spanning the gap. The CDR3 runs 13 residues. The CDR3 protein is CASIPRRVHPLHF. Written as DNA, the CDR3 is TGTGCCAGCATCCCACGGAGAGTCCACCCCCTCCACTTT.

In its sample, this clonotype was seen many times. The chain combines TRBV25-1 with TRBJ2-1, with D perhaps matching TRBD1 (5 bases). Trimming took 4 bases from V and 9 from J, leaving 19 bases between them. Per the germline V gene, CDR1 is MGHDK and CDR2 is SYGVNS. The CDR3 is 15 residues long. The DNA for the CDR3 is TGTGCCAGCAGTGCGCCGACAGAGTGGCAACCTGAGCAGTTCTTC. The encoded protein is CASSAPTEWQPEQFF.

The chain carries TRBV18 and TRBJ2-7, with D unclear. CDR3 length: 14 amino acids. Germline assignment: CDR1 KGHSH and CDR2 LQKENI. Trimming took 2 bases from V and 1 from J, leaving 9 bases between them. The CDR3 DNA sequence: TGTGCCAGCTCACCAGGGTATGGGTCCTACGAGCAGTACTTC. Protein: CASSPGYGSYEQYF.

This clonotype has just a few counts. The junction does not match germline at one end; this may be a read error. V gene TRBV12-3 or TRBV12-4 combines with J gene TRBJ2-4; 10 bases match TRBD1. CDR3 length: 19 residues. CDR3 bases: TGTGCCATCAGTTTAGGGTGGGGACAGGGGACCCCAGAAACAAGCATTCAGTACTTC. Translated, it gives CAISLGWGQGTPETSIQYF.

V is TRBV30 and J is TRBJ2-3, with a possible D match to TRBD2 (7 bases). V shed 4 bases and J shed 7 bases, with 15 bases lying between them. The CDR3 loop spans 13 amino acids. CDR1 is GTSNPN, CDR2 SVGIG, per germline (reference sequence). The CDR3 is CAWIERGAHTQYF. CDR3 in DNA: TGTGCCTGGATAGAACGGGGGGCCCATACGCAGTATTTT.

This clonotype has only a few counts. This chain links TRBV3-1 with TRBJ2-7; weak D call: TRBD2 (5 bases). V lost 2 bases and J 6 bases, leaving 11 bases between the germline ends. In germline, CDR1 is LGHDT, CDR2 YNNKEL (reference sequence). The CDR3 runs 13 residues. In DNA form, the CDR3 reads TGTGCCAGCAGCCAACGGGGTTTCGTCGAGCAGTACGTC. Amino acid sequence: CASSQRGFVEQYV.

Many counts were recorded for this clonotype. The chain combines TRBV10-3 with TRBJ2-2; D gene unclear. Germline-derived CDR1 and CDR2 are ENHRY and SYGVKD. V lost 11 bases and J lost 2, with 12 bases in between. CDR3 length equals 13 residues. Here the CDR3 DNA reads TGTGCCGTGTCGGGCCTTAACACCGGGGAGCTGTTTTTT. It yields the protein CAVSGLNTGELFF.

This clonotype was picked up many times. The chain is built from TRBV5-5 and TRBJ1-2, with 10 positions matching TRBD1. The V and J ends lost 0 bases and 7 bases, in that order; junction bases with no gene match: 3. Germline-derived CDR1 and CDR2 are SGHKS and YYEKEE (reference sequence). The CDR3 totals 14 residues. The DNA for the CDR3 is TGTGCCAGCAGCTTGGACGGACAGGGGGTTGGCTACACCTTC. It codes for CASSLDGQGVGYTF.

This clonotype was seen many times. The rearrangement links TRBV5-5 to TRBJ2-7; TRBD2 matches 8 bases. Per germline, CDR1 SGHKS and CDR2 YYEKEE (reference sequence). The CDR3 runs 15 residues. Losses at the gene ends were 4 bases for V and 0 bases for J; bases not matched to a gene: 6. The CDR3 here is CASSLAGTSSYEQYF. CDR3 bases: TGTGCCAGCAGCCTAGCCGGGACTAGCTCCTACGAGCAGTACTTC.

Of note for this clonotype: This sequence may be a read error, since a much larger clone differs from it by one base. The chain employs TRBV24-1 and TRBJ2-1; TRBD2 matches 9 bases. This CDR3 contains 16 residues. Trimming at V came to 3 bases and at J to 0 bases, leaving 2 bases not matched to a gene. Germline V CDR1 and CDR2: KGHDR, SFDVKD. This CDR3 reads CATSDLSGSSYNEQFF. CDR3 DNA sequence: TGTGCCACCAGTGATCTTAGCGGGAGCTCCTACAATGAGCAGTTCTTC.

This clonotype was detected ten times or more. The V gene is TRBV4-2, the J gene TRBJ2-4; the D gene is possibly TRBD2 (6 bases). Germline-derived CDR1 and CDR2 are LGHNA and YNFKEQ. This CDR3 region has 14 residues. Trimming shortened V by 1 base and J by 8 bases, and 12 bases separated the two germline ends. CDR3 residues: CASSQGDGGDIQYF. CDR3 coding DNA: TGTGCCAGCAGCCAAGGAGACGGCGGGGACATTCAGTACTTC.

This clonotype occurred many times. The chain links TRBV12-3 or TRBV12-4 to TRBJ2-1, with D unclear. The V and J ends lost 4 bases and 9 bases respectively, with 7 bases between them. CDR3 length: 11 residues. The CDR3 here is CASSSVGEQFF. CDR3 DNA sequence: TGTGCCAGCAGTTCGGTCGGTGAGCAGTTCTTC.

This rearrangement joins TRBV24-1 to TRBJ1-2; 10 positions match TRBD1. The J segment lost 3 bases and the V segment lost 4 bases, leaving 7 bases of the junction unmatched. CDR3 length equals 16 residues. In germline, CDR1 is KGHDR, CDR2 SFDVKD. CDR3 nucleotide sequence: TGTGCCACCAGTGACCCCCCCGGGACAGGGGACTATGGCTACACCTTC. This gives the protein CATSDPPGTGDYGYTF.

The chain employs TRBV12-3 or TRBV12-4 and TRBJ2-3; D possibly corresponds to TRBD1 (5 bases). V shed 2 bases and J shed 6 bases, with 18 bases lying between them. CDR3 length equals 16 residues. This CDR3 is CASSLQGVRAIDTQYF. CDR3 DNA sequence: TGTGCCAGCAGTTTACAGGGCGTAAGAGCTATTGATACGCAGTATTTT.

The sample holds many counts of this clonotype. The CDR3 region is CASNQGSGIFGGPSDTQYF. The CDR3, as DNA: TGTGCCAGCAACCAGGGTAGCGGGATCTTCGGAGGGCCATCGGATACGCAGTATTTT. This chain uses TRBV12-3 or TRBV12-4 with TRBJ2-3, with 8 bases aligning to TRBD2. The CDR3 runs to 19 residues. Trimming cost V 7 bases and J 6 bases; bases outside gene matches: 24.